This T cell receptor beta chain is from a study of blood T cell repertoires in COVID-19. Here immunoSEQ multiplex PCR was the method, and the copy in TCRdb shows in-frame clones only, minus some. The sample contains 200,000 to 250,000 clones, around 84% of which appear only once. The CDR3 is made up of 14 amino acids. V shed 7 bases, J shed 9 bases, and the junction held 8 bases outside the gene matches. Germline lookup yields CDR1 MDHEN and CDR2 SYDVKM. This sequence originates from a man aged 55 to 70 with acute or convalescent COVID-19. Material: peripheral blood. The chain is built from TRBV28 and TRBJ1-6, with TRBD1 matching 8 bases. CDR3 bases: TGTGCCAGCAAACCACAGGGGGGGGTTTCACCCCTCCACTTT. Residues: CASKPQGGVSPLHF.